This TCR beta chain stems from a study of CD8 T cells in ankylosing spondylitis. TCRdb re-called the 5' RACE reads with MiXCR, one entry per CDR3 protein. In the table there are roughly 200,000 distinct CDR3 sequences, 10% to 15% of which are singletons. CDR3 length: 12 amino acids. Germline CDR1 reads MGHRA; CDR2 reads YSYEKL. V was clipped by 0 bases and J by 3 bases, with 3 bases between them. This clonotype was recorded at least ten times. V is TRBV4-1 and J is TRBJ2-7; D unresolved. This receptor was taken from a male donor with ankylosing spondylitis or in good health (not recorded which). Sequencing was performed on blood, either unsorted or a sorted T cell fraction (not recorded which). CDR3 loop: CASSQDGYEQYF. In DNA form, the CDR3 reads TGCGCCAGCAGCCAAGATGGCTACGAGCAGTACTTC.